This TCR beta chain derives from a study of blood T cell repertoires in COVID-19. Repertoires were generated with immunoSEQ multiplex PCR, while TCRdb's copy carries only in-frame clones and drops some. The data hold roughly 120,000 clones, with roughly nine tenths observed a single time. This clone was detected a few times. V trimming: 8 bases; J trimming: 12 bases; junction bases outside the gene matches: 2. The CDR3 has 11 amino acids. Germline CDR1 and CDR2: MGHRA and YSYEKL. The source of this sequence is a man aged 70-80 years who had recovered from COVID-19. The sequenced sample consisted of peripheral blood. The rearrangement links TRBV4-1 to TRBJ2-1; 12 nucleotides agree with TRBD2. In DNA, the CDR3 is TGCGCCAGCCTAGCGGGAGGGCTGCAGTTCTTC. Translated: CASLAGGLQFF.